This is a list of T cell receptor beta chains from one sample in a study of blood T cell repertoires in COVID-19. Clones were sequenced by immunoSEQ multiplex PCR, and TCRdb holds only the in-frame ones, with some missing. The sample consists of about 140,000 clones, roughly 90% of them appearing once. The specimen sequenced was peripheral blood. The receptors stem from a man aged 50 or older with active or convalescent COVID-19. Each CDR3 is given with its conserved first and last residue. A D gene is named only where the DNA matches it firmly. Rows may omit the clone size; those that give it use once, few, many or a size class.

clone size	V gene	D gene	CDR3 length	J gene	CDR3 protein	CDR3 DNA
NA	TRBV19	TRBD2	12	TRBJ2-1	CASSRRGVEQFF	TGTGCCAGTAGTCGGCGGGGGGTTGAGCAGTTCTTC
NA	TRBV20-1	NA	14	TRBJ1-6	CSASDSSYNSPLHF	TGCAGTGCTAGTGACAGCTCCTATAATTCACCCCTCCACTTT
few	TRBV6-1	TRBD1	19	TRBJ1-5	CASSESGQGAFFDNQPQHF	TGTGCCAGCAGTGAATCAGGGCAGGGGGCTTTTTTTGACAATCAGCCCCAGCATTTT
once	TRBV4-1	TRBD1	19	TRBJ2-6	CASSLSGGQGAGGANVLTF	TGCGCCAGCAGCCTGAGTGGAGGACAGGGGGCTGGTGGGGCCAACGTCCTGACTTTC
NA	TRBV9	NA	14	TRBJ1-4	CASSVAATNEKLFF	TGTGCCAGCAGCGTAGCAGCAACTAATGAAAAACTGTTTTTT
NA	TRBV12-5	TRBD1	18	TRBJ1-3	CASGQDRTLTGRGNTIYF	TGTGCTAGTGGTCAAGACCGAACCCTGACAGGGCGAGGGAACACCATATATTTT
NA	TRBV30	NA	12	TRBJ1-5	CAWRTANQPQHF	TGTGCCTGGAGGACAGCCAATCAGCCCCAGCATTTT
NA	TRBV29-1	TRBD1	13	TRBJ2-7	CSVGDRGFYEQYF	TGCAGCGTTGGGGACAGGGGATTTTACGAGCAGTACTTC
NA	TRBV18	TRBD1	13	TRBJ1-2	CASSPDRVNGYTF	TGTGCCAGCTCACCGGACAGGGTCAATGGCTACACCTTC
NA	TRBV5-1	TRBD2	16	TRBJ2-2	CASSLSASGNTGELFF	TGCGCCAGCAGCTTGTCAGCTAGCGGGAACACCGGGGAGCTGTTTTTT
NA	TRBV28	TRBD1	14	TRBJ2-7	CASSSQQGNYEQYF	TGTGCCAGCAGTTCTCAACAGGGGAACTACGAGCAGTACTTC
NA	TRBV24-1	NA	15	TRBJ2-6	CATSDPGTGANVLTF	TGTGCCACCAGTGACCCCGGGACTGGGGCCAACGTCCTGACTTTC
NA	TRBV9	NA	15	TRBJ2-7	CASSVGETAAYEQYF	TGTGCCAGCAGCGTAGGCGAGACTGCAGCCTACGAGCAGTACTTC
NA	TRBV24-1	TRBD1	15	TRBJ1-5	CATSDPGTGTQPQHF	TGTGCCACCAGTGACCCCGGGACAGGGACCCAGCCCCAGCATTTT
NA	TRBV21-1	NA	14	TRBJ1-5	CASSNTGGDQPQHF	TGTGCCAGCAGCAACACAGGGGGCGATCAGCCCCAGCATTTT
NA	TRBV12-3/TRBV12-4	NA	13	TRBJ2-7	CASSFWAPGEQYF	TGTGCCAGCAGTTTCTGGGCCCCGGGGGAGCAGTACTTC
NA	TRBV4-3	TRBD1	14	TRBJ1-2	CASSQDRGPSGYTF	TGCGCCAGCAGCCAAGACAGGGGGCCCAGTGGCTACACCTTC
NA	TRBV19	NA	17	TRBJ1-5	CASSIGLAAFSNQPQHF	TGTGCCAGTAGTATTGGGTTAGCGGCGTTTAGCAATCAGCCCCAGCATTTT
NA	TRBV14	NA	14	TRBJ2-5	CASSQLGRMETQYF	TGTGCCAGCAGCCAATTGGGCCGAATGGAAACCCAGTACTTC
NA	TRBV27	NA	14	TRBJ2-1	CASSRLEVLGEQFF	TGTGCCAGCAGTCGGCTGGAGGTTCTGGGTGAGCAGTTCTTC
NA	TRBV25-1	NA	13	TRBJ1-1	CASRDRRNTEAFF	TGTGCCAGCAGAGACAGGCGCAACACTGAAGCTTTCTTT
NA	TRBV25-1	TRBD1	14	TRBJ1-6	CASSHRGLNSPLHF	TGTGCCAGCAGTCACAGGGGGCTTAATTCACCCCTCCACTTT
NA	TRBV6-5	NA	15	TRBJ2-1	CASSYSPRGDNEQFF	TGTGCCAGCAGTTACTCCCCAAGAGGCGACAATGAGCAGTTCTTC
NA	TRBV27	NA	13	TRBJ2-3	CASMTEITDTQYF	TGTGCCAGCATGACGGAGATTACAGATACGCAGTATTTT
NA	TRBV9	TRBD2	16	TRBJ2-7	CASSPFSGISSYEQYF	TGTGCCAGCAGCCCATTTAGCGGGATTAGCTCCTACGAGCAGTACTTC
NA	TRBV6-5	NA	14	TRBJ2-7	CASSPAAGYYEQYF	TGTGCCAGCAGCCCGGCTGCAGGATACTACGAGCAGTACTTC
NA	TRBV28	NA	14	TRBJ1-2	CASSPADSRYGYTF	TGTGCCAGCAGCCCGGCGGACAGCCGCTATGGCTACACCTTC
NA	TRBV4-2	TRBD2	16	TRBJ2-1	CASSQGTSGRRDEQFF	TGTGCCAGCAGCCAAGGGACTAGCGGGAGGAGAGATGAGCAGTTCTTC
NA	TRBV28	TRBD2	16	TRBJ2-1	CASRYRTSGSLNEQFF	TGTGCCAGCAGATACCGGACTAGCGGGAGTTTGAATGAGCAGTTCTTC
NA	TRBV5-1	TRBD2	15	TRBJ2-2	CASSLTSGSGGELFF	TGCGCCAGCAGCTTGACTAGCGGGAGTGGCGGGGAGCTGTTTTTT
once	TRBV2	TRBD1	14	TRBJ1-5	CASSLQGSNQPQHF	TGTGCCAGCAGCCTACAGGGGTCCAATCAGCCCCAGCATTTT
few	TRBV27	NA	14	TRBJ1-1	CASSFGIDSNEAFF	TGTGCCAGCAGTTTTGGAATCGACAGTAATGAAGCTTTCTTT
NA	TRBV10-3	NA	16	TRBJ2-7	CAISVGGGSLENEQYF	TGTGCCATCAGTGTTGGCGGCGGATCTTTGGAGAACGAGCAGTACTTC
once	TRBV2	NA	14	TRBJ2-4	CASRYRDTKNIQYF	TGTGCCAGCAGGTACCGGGACACCAAAAACATTCAGTACTTC
NA	TRBV28	NA	16	TRBJ1-5	CASSPPPSRVGQPQHF	TGTGCCAGCAGTCCTCCCCCGAGCAGGGTAGGCCAGCCCCAGCATTTT
NA	TRBV18	TRBD2	17	TRBJ2-7	CASSQIGTSGSSYEQYF	TGTGCCAGCTCACAAATCGGGACTAGCGGGAGTTCCTACGAGCAGTACTTC
NA	TRBV24-1	TRBD1	17	TRBJ2-3	CATSDTRQGARTDTQYF	TGTGCCACCAGTGATACTCGACAGGGGGCAAGGACAGATACGCAGTATTTT
NA	TRBV5-3	TRBD1	13	TRBJ1-5	CARSLTGGEKGHF	TGTGCCAGAAGCTTGACAGGGGGCGAGAAGGGGCATTTT
few	TRBV5-1	NA	16	TRBJ2-7	CASSLANRATGYEQYF	TGCGCCAGCAGCTTGGCCAATAGGGCCACAGGGTACGAGCAGTACTTC
NA	TRBV4-2	NA	15	TRBJ1-2	CASSQEGGAPYGYTF	TGTGCCAGCAGCCAAGAAGGAGGGGCCCCCTATGGCTACACCTTC
NA	TRBV25-1	NA	15	TRBJ2-2	CASSEYSANTGELFF	TGTGCCAGCAGTGAATACTCGGCGAACACCGGGGAGCTGTTTTTT
NA	TRBV5-8	TRBD1	17	TRBJ1-3	CASSPRQGPYSGNTIYF	TGTGCCAGCAGCCCCAGACAGGGACCTTACTCTGGAAACACCATATATTTT
NA	TRBV7-3	NA	13	TRBJ2-7	CASSSTGLGEQYF	TGTGCCAGCAGCTCGACAGGCCTCGGGGAGCAGTACTTC
once	TRBV6-5	NA	13	TRBJ1-4	CASSYEGGEKLFF	TGTGCCAGCAGTTACGAGGGGGGGGAAAAACTGTTTTTT
NA	TRBV11-2	NA	18	TRBJ2-3	CASSLSRGTATVHDTQYF	TGTGCCAGCAGCTTAAGTCGGGGGACAGCAACCGTCCATGATACGCAGTATTTT
NA	TRBV2	TRBD1	15	TRBJ1-2	CASSKRQGANYGYTF	TGTGCCAGCAGTAAACGACAGGGGGCGAACTATGGCTACACCTTC
NA	TRBV24-1	TRBD2	16	TRBJ2-3	CATSDLGGLEADTQYF	TGTGCCACCAGTGATTTGGGGGGACTAGAGGCAGATACGCAGTATTTT
few	TRBV4-3	NA	16	TRBJ1-5	CASSQDIRGGNQPQHF	TGCGCCAGCAGCCAAGACATCCGAGGAGGCAATCAGCCCCAGCATTTT
once	TRBV5-6	TRBD1	16	TRBJ1-4	CASSLTGGPTNEKLFF	TGTGCCAGCAGCTTAACAGGGGGCCCAACTAATGAAAAACTGTTTTTT
NA	TRBV6-5	TRBD1	16	TRBJ2-7	CASSYPSGTGVGEQYF	TGTGCCAGCAGTTACCCTTCCGGGACAGGGGTAGGAGAGCAGTACTTC
NA	TRBV28	NA	14	TRBJ2-7	CASSLYRTYGEQYF	TGTGCCAGCAGTCTTTATCGTACATACGGGGAGCAGTACTTC
NA	TRBV30	TRBD1	16	TRBJ1-1	CAWSPKPGQGRTEAFF	TGTGCCTGGAGCCCAAAACCGGGACAGGGGAGAACTGAAGCTTTCTTT
NA	TRBV24-1	NA	13	TRBJ2-1	CATSYREINEQFF	TGTGCCACCAGCTACAGGGAGATAAATGAGCAGTTCTTC
NA	TRBV18	TRBD1	16	TRBJ1-1	CASSPGQGLVNTEAFF	TGTGCCAGCTCACCCGGACAGGGGCTGGTGAACACTGAAGCTTTCTTT
NA	TRBV2	NA	14	TRBJ1-4	CASIRDKANEKLFF	TGTGCCAGCATCCGGGACAAAGCTAATGAAAAACTGTTTTTT
few	TRBV18	NA	15	TRBJ1-1	CASSPRIAGQGEAFF	TGTGCCAGCTCACCACGAATTGCGGGGCAGGGTGAAGCTTTCTTT
NA	TRBV4-1	TRBD2	13	TRBJ2-7	CASSHGGSNEQYF	TGCGCCAGCAGCCACGGCGGGAGTAACGAGCAGTACTTC